This is a list of T cell receptor beta chains from one sample in a study of regulatory T cells in long-lasting Graves disease. TCRdb reprocessed the multiplex PCR reads via MiXCR and lists one record per CDR3 protein. The data contain over 650,000 distinct CDR3 sequences, around 32% of them singletons. The starting material was peripheral blood mononuclear cells (PBMCs), obtained when the disease was refractory, from a patient treated with antithyroid drugs. These receptors were collected from a female donor with Graves disease. The CDR3 runs from the conserved cysteine through the conserved F or W. The order of the fields is V gene, clone size, J gene, D gene, CDR3 DNA, CDR3 protein. D genes are given only for firm matches. Not every row has a clone size; where given, it reads once, few, many or a size class.

TRBV28	many	TRBJ1-1	.	TGTGCCAGCAAGCGGGGGTCAACCGAAGCTTTCTTT	CASKRGSTEAFF
TRBV29-1	few	TRBJ1-2	TRBD1	TGCAGCGTTGAAGATGCCGGGACAGGGGACTATGGCTACACCTTC	CSVEDAGTGDYGYTF
TRBV20-1	few	TRBJ1-5	TRBD1	TGCAGTGCTAGAGATCTCGAGAGGGGGCATCAGCCCCAGCATTTT	CSARDLERGHQPQHF
TRBV3-1	once	TRBJ2-7	TRBD2	TGTGCCAGCAGCCAGGGACTAGGGCAGACCTACGAGCAGTACTTC	CASSQGLGQTYEQYF
TRBV5-1	.	TRBJ1-1	.	TGCGCCAGCAGCCTAAAAGGGTGGGGAGTGAACACTGAAGCTTTCTTT	CASSLKGWGVNTEAFF
TRBV20-1	.	TRBJ2-1	TRBD2	TGCAGTGCTACGGGACTAGCGGGCTCTACTTACAATGAGCAGTTCTTC	CSATGLAGSTYNEQFF
TRBV6-1	many	TRBJ1-4	.	TGTGCCAGCAGTGATGGACAGTTTAATGAAAAACTGTTTTTT	CASSDGQFNEKLFF
TRBV27	.	TRBJ1-2	.	TGTGCCAGCACCTCCCAGGGGACCTACGATGGCTACACCTTC	CASTSQGTYDGYTF
TRBV10-3	.	TRBJ1-2	TRBD1	TGTGCCATCAGTCCCCCGGGACAGACATACTACACCTTC	CAISPPGQTYYTF
TRBV7-2	.	TRBJ2-7	TRBD2	TGTGCCAGCAGCTTTACTAGCGGAAACTACGAGCAGTACTTC	CASSFTSGNYEQYF
TRBV7-2	.	TRBJ1-2	TRBD1	TGTGCCAGCAGCCCAACCAGGGGGCGGGACGGCTACACCTTC	CASSPTRGRDGYTF
TRBV11-2	.	TRBJ2-3	TRBD1	TGTGCCAGCAGCTTGGGATTGAGGGGGCGAAGCTCGGATACGCAGTATTTT	CASSLGLRGRSSDTQYF
TRBV29-1	once	TRBJ1-2	.	TGCAGCGTTGAAGGGTGGTCTGATGAGATCCTCTATGGCTACACCTTC	CSVEGWSDEILYGYTF
TRBV3-1	.	TRBJ1-2	.	TGTGCCAGCAGCCAAGGTCTGGCGGTTGCTATGGGCTACACCTTC	CASSQGLAVAMGYTF
TRBV9	few	TRBJ1-4	.	TGTGCCAGCAGCGCGCCATCGTCCTCCGGGACGGTGGGGGAAAAACTGTTTTTT	CASSAPSSSGTVGEKLFF
TRBV30	few	TRBJ2-4	.	TGTGCCTGGAGTGTAGGTCTAGCTTCGAACATTCAGTACTTC	CAWSVGLASNIQYF
TRBV4-1	.	TRBJ1-5	TRBD1	TGCGCCAGCAGCCAGGACCCACAGGGGGCGAGCAATCAGCCCCAGCATTTT	CASSQDPQGASNQPQHF
TRBV20-1	few	TRBJ2-5	.	TGCAGTGCCAGACCCAGAGCAGAGACCCAGTACTTC	CSARPRAETQYF
TRBV7-2	.	TRBJ2-7	.	TGTGCCAGCAGCCACCCGGGGAGGAGCTCCTACGAGCAGTACTTC	CASSHPGRSSYEQYF
TRBV7-8	few	TRBJ1-3	TRBD1	TGTGCCAGCAGCTTGAAACGAACAGGGGGCCCCGTTGACACCATATATTTT	CASSLKRTGGPVDTIYF
TRBV6-1	many	TRBJ1-2	.	TGTGCCAGCAGGCTAAGTCAAAGGGTCGACTATGGCTACACCTTC	CASRLSQRVDYGYTF
TRBV20-1	.	TRBJ1-4	.	TGCAGTGCTAGAGCCGGGACAACTAATGAAAAACTGTTTTTT	CSARAGTTNEKLFF
TRBV19	.	TRBJ1-5	.	TGTGCCAGTAGTGGGGGGGTCCACAATCAGCCCCAGCATTTT	CASSGGVHNQPQHF
TRBV28	.	TRBJ1-1	.	TGTGCCAGCGATGCGGGACAGAACACTGAAGCTTTCTTT	CASDAGQNTEAFF
TRBV7-2	.	TRBJ2-2	TRBD2	TGTGCCAGCAGCCTCTTTCTAGCGGGGGCCGGGGAGCTGTTTTTT	CASSLFLAGAGELFF
TRBV3-1	few	TRBJ2-7	TRBD2	TGTGCCAGCAGCCGGACTAGCGCAGAGCAGTACTTC	CASSRTSAEQYF
TRBV4-1	few	TRBJ1-1	.	TGCGCCAGCAGCCAACCCATCTTGAACACTGAAGCTTTCTTT	CASSQPILNTEAFF
TRBV29-1	.	TRBJ1-4	.	TGCAGCGTTGAAGGGACGGATGCAACTAATGAAAAACTGTTTTTT	CSVEGTDATNEKLFF
TRBV4-1	.	TRBJ1-4	TRBD1	TGCGCCAGCAGTCCAACTGGACAGGGGGCAACTAATGAAAAACTGTTTTTT	CASSPTGQGATNEKLFF
TRBV30	.	TRBJ2-7	.	TGTGCCTGGAGTACCGGAACCTACGAGCAGTACTTC	CAWSTGTYEQYF
TRBV9	.	TRBJ1-1	.	TGTGCCAGCAGCGTAGTATTTGGTGGCACTGAAGCTTTCTTT	CASSVVFGGTEAFF
TRBV6-2/TRBV6-3	.	TRBJ2-7	.	TGTGCCAGCAGTTACCCAGGGCCCCCCTACGAGCAGTACTTC	CASSYPGPPYEQYF
TRBV28	few	TRBJ1-6	TRBD1	TGTGCCAGCAGCCTCAACAGGGGGCTAGTTTCACCCCTCCACTTT	CASSLNRGLVSPLHF
TRBV12-3/TRBV12-4	few	TRBJ2-5	.	TGTGCCAGCAGTTCGGAAGTACGGCCAGAGACCCAGTACTTC	CASSSEVRPETQYF
TRBV28	many	TRBJ1-4	TRBD1	TGTGCCAGCAGCTTTCGGACAGGGAATGAAAAACTGTTTTTT	CASSFRTGNEKLFF
TRBV12-3/TRBV12-4	many	TRBJ1-2	.	TGTGCCAGCAGCCAGACAGTTGGCTACACCTTC	CASSQTVGYTF
TRBV11-2	.	TRBJ1-1	.	TGTGCCAGCAGTTTCCAGGGAGTTGAAGCTTTCTTT	CASSFQGVEAFF
TRBV3-1	.	TRBJ1-2	.	TGTGCCAGCAGCCAACAAGGGACTCTTGTATATGGCTACACCTTC	CASSQQGTLVYGYTF
TRBV12-3/TRBV12-4	many	TRBJ2-7	.	TGTGCCAGCAGTTACACGACCGAACGCCACGAGCAGTACTTC	CASSYTTERHEQYF
TRBV7-9	.	TRBJ1-4	.	TGTGCCAGCAGCCCAGTGGGGGATCGTGAAAAACTGTTTTTT	CASSPVGDREKLFF
TRBV28	few	TRBJ1-1	.	TGTGCCAGCAGTTTACCCCCTTGGGCTGAAGCTTTCTTT	CASSLPPWAEAFF
TRBV5-5	many	TRBJ1-2	.	TGTGCCAGCAGGTGGGACAACCAGTATGGCTACACCTTC	CASRWDNQYGYTF
TRBV12-3/TRBV12-4	many	TRBJ1-2	.	TGTGCCAGCAGTTTAGGGACCGGGGGAGGGCCCTTTGGCTACACCTTC	CASSLGTGGGPFGYTF
TRBV7-3	.	TRBJ2-4	TRBD2	TGTGCCACCTTACTAGCGGTTTCCCCCCTGGCCAAAAACATTCAGTACTTC	CATLLAVSPLAKNIQYF
TRBV2	many	TRBJ2-7	.	TGTGCCAGCAGTTACGTAAAGTCAACCTCCTACGAGCAGTACTTC	CASSYVKSTSYEQYF
TRBV11-2	.	TRBJ2-7	TRBD2	TGTGCCAGCAGCTTAGTACTGCGGGAGGGTTACGAGCAGTACTTC	CASSLVLREGYEQYF
TRBV5-6	.	TRBJ1-2	.	TGTGCCAGCAGCTTGTTGGTGATAGCTAACTATGGCTACACCTTC	CASSLLVIANYGYTF
TRBV28	many	TRBJ2-7	TRBD1	TGTGCCAGCAGTACTCCGGGACAGGCGGGCGAGCAGTACTTC	CASSTPGQAGEQYF
TRBV19	.	TRBJ2-6	.	TGTGCCAGTAGTATATATTCCTCTGGGGCCAACGTCCTGACTTTC	CASSIYSSGANVLTF
TRBV6-9	once	TRBJ2-6	.	TGTGCCAGCAGTTATGGAGGGGTTTCGAGGGTCCTCTCTGGGGCCAACGTCCTGACTTTC	CASSYGGVSRVLSGANVLTF
TRBV18	.	TRBJ1-4	.	TGTGCCAGCTCACCACCGCAGACAACTAATGAAAAACTGTTTTTT	CASSPPQTTNEKLFF
TRBV6-1	.	TRBJ1-1	TRBD1	TGTGCCAGCAGTGAAGCGCACAGGGGTACTGAAGCTTTCTTT	CASSEAHRGTEAFF
TRBV12-3/TRBV12-4	many	TRBJ1-2	TRBD1	TGTGCCAGCAGTCCCCACCTACAAGACAGGGCTCAAGGCTACACCTTC	CASSPHLQDRAQGYTF